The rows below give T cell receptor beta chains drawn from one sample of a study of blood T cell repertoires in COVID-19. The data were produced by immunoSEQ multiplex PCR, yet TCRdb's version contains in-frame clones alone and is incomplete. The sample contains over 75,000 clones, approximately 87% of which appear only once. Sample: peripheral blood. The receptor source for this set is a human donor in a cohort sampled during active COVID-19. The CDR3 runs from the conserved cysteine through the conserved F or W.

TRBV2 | CASSAPGLAGADTQYF
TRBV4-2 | CASSPSQGQGVYGYTF
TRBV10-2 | CASSGLGLAEGRYNEQFF
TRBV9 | CASAFSSGTDTQYF
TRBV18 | CASSPGDRGYEQYF
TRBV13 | CASSYMETQYF
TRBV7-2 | CASSLNRGSHGYTF
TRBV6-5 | CASGQGSNEKLFF
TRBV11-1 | CASSLSPNYNEKLFF
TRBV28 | CASSQNGRVNYGYTF
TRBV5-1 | CASSFRLEGARAEAFF
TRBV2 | CASSEALADQPQHF
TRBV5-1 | CASSSDRGNSPLHF
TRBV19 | CASSIFKNTEAFF
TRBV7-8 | CASSLQGANLLHF
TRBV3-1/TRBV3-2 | CASRLGTGGSYGYTF
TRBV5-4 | CASSKGVRIANYGYTF
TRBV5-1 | CASSLGIGQAGDTQYF
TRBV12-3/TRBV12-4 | CASSPAGRPLHF
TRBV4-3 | CASSQDPGAGSGNTIYF
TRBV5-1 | CASSHATSGTYNEQFF
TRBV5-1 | CASSLAGNINTGELFF